This T cell receptor (beta chain) was profiled in a study of shared clonotypes between healthy human individuals (dated by TCRdb to 2020 to 2021). In terms of the full investigation: The cohort included a few men and a couple of women between 18 and 49 years of age. Per donor, three plates each were used for CD4 naive and CD4 memory, two for CD8 naive, and one for CD8 memory. To estimate repertoire size and how much clonotype sharing occurs between individuals, the study deeply sequenced the blood TCR repertoires of about five healthy adults. Different laboratories and diverse techniques were used to prepare libraries and sequence TCR repertoires, to increase sequencing depth and limit assay-specific biases. Per donor, leukapheresis produced somewhere between about 0.85 and 8.9 billion PBMCs. General findings and caveats noted by the study authors: Sampling was restricted to blood, and TCR repertoires in tissues likely differ from the TCR repertoires found in blood. Because the study included a small number of donors, the genetic and exposure-history diversity represented was limited. Even with the large sequencing depth, rarefaction of the sorted-subset datasets indicated that sequencing was incomplete. Compared with non-shared clonotypes, clonotypes shared by all four sorted-subset donors had higher generation probabilities. Naive subsets generally had larger estimated clonotype richness than memory subsets did. About 5% of naive CD4, 3.5% of naive CD8, 2.3% of memory CD4, and roughly 0.4% of memory CD8 clonotypes were shared across a few donors. Based on pairwise subsampling, the degree of clonotype sharing among donors was expected to be affected by sequencing depth.

This clone is a singleton in its sample. Its antigen is still unknown. Base-call qualities are not available, and no considerably larger clone is one nucleotide away. Using the deep immunoSEQ assay, multiplex PCR amplified TCR CDR3 regions from genomic DNA. Extracted genomic DNA from each cell subset was distributed evenly across all wells of several immunoSEQ 96-well plates, and each plate was treated as a replicate. For sorted subsets, 150 to 250 ng genomic DNA, equal to 25,000 to 35,000 T cell genomes, was loaded into each replicate PCR. Purified libraries were quantified with a Qubit 3.0 fluorometer, sized on a Bioanalyzer 2100, and re-quantified with the KAPA Library Quantification kit. Every immunoSEQ 96-well plate was sequenced on a separate single-read 150-cycle Illumina NextSeq 550 flow cell. Per the source publication's procedure: Because the immunoSEQ output held only junctional sequences and lacked quality scores, the filtering could not match the filtering applied to full-length reads. To assign V/J genes and CDR3, sequences were annotated using PyIR, a Python wrapper for IgBLAST v1.9, with IMGT germline references. Reads were removed for weak V/J assignments (E-value above 1e-6), missing CDR3, stop codons, out-of-frame junctions, or ambiguous translated residues. V3J clonotypes were defined by identical inferred V gene, J gene, and CDR3 amino acid sequence. Percentage overlap between repertoires was calculated by dividing the number of shared unique clonotypes by the size of the smaller repertoire. Repertoire richness was assessed with RTK rarefaction, the Chao1 estimator, and Recon v2.1 estimates of unobserved clonotypes. For all TCRbeta clonotypes obtained by the gDNA method from four donors, generation probabilities were computed with OLGA. This immuneACCESS table, as held by TCRdb, lists in-frame sequences with V and J called but not all clones. Of the missing ones, under half trace to an unresolved V gene in checked studies; the others have no known cause. V, J and clone size were drawn from that table, and D and trimming were deduced from the DNA. The sample has 2 million to 2.5 million clones on record, almost 96% of them singletons. Of the sample, 0.1% to 0.15% is held by the ten largest clones.

V is reduced by 4 bases and J by 8 bases, leaving a spacing of 11 bases between them. Based on the germline V gene, the CDR1 and CDR2 sequences are SNHLY and FYNNEI. Including cysteine and phenylalanine, the CDR3 has 12 amino acids. Only CDR3 DNA remains: 36 bases, in frame from the first base. The donors were healthy, HIV-negative adults with no recently reported acute infections or vaccinations. All donors were Caucasian adults living in Nashville, Tennessee, USA. CD4+ T cells were enriched through magnetic negative selection, after which naive cells were positively selected on CD45RA and the remaining negative fraction served as the memory subset. Blood was collected by leukapheresis, and PBMCs were isolated by Ficoll-Histopaque density gradient centrifugation and then cryopreserved in liquid nitrogen vapor phase. Analytical flow cytometry was used to check the purity and quantity of each magnetically sorted T cell population. Genomic DNA was isolated from each sorted fraction and quantified by UV absorbance on a Nanodrop 2000c.

The sample taken for sequencing was naive CD4+ T cells sorted from blood. This specimen's cell subset or site label, interpreted: CD45RA+ positively selected. This sequence was found in a man between 18 and 29 years old in good health. Recombination linked TRBV2 to TRBJ1-2; no D gene is confidently identified. CDR3 loop: CASSVTEGGYTF. The bases are TGTGCCAGCAGTGTGACTGAGGGAGGCTACACCTTC.